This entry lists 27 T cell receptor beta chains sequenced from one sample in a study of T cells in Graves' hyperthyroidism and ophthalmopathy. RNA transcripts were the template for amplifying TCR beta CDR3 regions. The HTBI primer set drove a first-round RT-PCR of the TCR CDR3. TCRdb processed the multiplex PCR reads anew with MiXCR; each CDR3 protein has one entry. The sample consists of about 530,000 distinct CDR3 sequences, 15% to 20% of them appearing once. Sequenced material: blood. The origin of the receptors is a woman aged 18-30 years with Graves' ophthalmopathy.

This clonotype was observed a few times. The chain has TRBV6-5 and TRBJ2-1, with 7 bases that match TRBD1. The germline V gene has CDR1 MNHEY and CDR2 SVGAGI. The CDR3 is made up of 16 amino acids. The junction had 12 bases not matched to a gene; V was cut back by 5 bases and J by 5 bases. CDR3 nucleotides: TGTGCCAGCAGTCCTCTCTCGGGACAGTCGAACAATGAGCAGTTCTTC. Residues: CASSPLSGQSNNEQFF.

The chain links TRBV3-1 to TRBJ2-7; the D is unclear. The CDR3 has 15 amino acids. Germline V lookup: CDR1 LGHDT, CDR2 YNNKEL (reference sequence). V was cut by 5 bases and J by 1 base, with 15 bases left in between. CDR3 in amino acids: CASSAGPDGSYEQYF. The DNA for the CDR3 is TGTGCCAGCAGCGCAGGACCAGACGGGTCCTACGAGCAGTACTTC.

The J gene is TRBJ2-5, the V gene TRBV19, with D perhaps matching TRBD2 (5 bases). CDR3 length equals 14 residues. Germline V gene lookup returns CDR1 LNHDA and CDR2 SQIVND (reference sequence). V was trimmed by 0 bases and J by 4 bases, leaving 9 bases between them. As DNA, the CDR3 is TGTGCCAGTAGTATAGAAGGGAGAGGAGAGACCCAGTACTTC. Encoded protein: CASSIEGRGETQYF.

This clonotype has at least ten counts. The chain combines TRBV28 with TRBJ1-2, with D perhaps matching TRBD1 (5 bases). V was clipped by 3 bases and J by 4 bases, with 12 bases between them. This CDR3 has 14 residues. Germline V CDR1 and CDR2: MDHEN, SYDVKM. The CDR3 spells CASSFPGRFYGYTF. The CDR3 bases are TGTGCCAGCAGTTTTCCGGGGCGCTTCTATGGCTACACCTTC.

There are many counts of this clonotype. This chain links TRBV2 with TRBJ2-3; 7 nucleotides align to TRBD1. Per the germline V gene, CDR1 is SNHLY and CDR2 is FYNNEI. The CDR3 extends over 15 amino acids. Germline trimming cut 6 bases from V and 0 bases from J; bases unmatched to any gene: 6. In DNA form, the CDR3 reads TGTGCCAGCAGGCCGGGGACAGCTAGCACAGATACGCAGTATTTT. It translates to CASRPGTASTDTQYF.

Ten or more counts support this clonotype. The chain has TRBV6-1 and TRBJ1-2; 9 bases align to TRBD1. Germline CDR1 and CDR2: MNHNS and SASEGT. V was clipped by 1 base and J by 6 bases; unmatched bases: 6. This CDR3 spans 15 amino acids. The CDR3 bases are TGTGCCAGCAGTGAAGACTGGGGACAGGGCCATGGCTACACCTTC. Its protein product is CASSEDWGQGHGYTF.

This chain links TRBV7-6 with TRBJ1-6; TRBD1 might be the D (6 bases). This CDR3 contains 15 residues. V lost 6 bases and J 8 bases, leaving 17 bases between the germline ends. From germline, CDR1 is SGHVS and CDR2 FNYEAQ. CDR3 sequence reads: CASREKGGADSPLHF. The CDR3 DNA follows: TGTGCCAGCAGGGAAAAAGGGGGGGCGGATTCACCCCTCCACTTT.

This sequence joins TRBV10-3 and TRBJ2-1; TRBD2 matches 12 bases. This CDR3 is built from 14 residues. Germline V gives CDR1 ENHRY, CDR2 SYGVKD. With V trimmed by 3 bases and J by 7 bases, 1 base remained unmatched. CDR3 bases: TGTGCCATCAGTGATGGGACTAGCGGGAATGAGCAGTTCTTC. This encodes CAISDGTSGNEQFF.

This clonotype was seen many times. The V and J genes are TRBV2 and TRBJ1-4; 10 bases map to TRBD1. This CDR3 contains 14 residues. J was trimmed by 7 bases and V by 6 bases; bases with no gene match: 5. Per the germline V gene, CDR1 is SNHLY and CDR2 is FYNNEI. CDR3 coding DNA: TGTGCCAGCAGAGTCGACAGGGGGCCTGAAAAACTGTTTTTT. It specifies CASRVDRGPEKLFF.

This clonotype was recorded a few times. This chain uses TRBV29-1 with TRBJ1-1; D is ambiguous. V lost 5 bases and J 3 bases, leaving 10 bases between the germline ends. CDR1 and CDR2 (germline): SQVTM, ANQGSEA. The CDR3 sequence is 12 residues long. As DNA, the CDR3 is TGCAGCGTTAGGCTTCTGGACACTGAAGCTTTCTTT. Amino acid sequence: CSVRLLDTEAFF.

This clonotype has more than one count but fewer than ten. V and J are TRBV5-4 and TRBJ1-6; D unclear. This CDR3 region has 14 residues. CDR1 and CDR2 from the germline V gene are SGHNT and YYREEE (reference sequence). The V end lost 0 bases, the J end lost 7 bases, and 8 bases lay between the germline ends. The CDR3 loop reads CASSLGERNSPLHF. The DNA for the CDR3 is TGTGCCAGCAGCTTGGGGGAGAGGAATTCACCCCTCCACTTT.

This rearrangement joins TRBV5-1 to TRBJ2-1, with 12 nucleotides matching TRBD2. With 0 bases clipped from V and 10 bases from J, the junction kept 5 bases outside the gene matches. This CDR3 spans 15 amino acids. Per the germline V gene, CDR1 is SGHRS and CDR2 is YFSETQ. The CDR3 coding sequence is TGCGCCAGCAGCTTGGCTAGCGGGGGGGCGGAGGAGCAGTTCTTC. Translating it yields CASSLASGGAEEQFF.

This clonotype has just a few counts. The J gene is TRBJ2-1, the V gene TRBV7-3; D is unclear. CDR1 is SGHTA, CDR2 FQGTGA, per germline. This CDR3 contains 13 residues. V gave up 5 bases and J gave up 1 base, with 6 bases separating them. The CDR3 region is CASSHHSYNEQFF. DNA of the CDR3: TGTGCCAGCAGCCACCATTCCTACAATGAGCAGTTCTTC.

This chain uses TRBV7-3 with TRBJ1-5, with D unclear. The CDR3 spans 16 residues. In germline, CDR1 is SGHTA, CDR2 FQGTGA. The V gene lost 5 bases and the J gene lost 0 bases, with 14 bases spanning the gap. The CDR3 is CASSPSTFYSNQPQHF. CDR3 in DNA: TGTGCCAGCAGCCCGAGTACATTTTATAGCAATCAGCCCCAGCATTTT.

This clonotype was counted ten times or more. CDR3 in amino acids: CSARTGNIQYF. The CDR3 nucleotides are TGCAGTGCTAGGACAGGGAACATTCAGTACTTC. The V gene is TRBV20-1, the J gene TRBJ2-4, with 7 nucleotides matching TRBD1. CDR1 DFQATT and CDR2 SNEGSKA come from the germline V gene (reference sequence). V gave up 3 bases and J gave up 7 bases; unmatched junction bases: 0. The CDR3 length is 11 residues.

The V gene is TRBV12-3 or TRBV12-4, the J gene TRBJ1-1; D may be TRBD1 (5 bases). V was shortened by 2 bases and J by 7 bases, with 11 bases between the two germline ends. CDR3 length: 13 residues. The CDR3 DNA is TGTGCCAGCAGTTTATTATTCCAGGGTGAAGCTTTCTTT. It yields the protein CASSLLFQGEAFF.

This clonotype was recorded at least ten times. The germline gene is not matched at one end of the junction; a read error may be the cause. The CDR3 DNA is TGTGCCAGCAGCGTCGACAGGGGCCAAGAGACCCAGTACTTC. Amino acids: CASSVDRGQETQYF. The chain employs TRBV5-1 and TRBJ2-5; 8 bases are a match to TRBD1. This CDR3 contains 14 residues. Germline values: CDR1 SGHRS, CDR2 YFSETQ.

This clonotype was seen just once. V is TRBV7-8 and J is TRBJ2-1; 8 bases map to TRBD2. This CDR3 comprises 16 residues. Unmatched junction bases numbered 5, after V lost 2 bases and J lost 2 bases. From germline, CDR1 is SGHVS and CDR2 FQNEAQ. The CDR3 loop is CASSLFGGGTYNEQFF. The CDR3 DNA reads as TGTGCCAGCAGCTTATTCGGCGGGGGGACCTACAATGAGCAGTTCTTC.

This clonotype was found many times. The CDR3 reads CAISETEGYRTDTQYF. As DNA, the CDR3 is TGTGCCATCAGTGAGACAGAAGGGTATCGCACAGATACGCAGTATTTT. The chain has TRBV10-3 and TRBJ2-3; D call uncertain. The CDR3 is 16 amino acids. The germline V gene encodes CDR1 ENHRY and CDR2 SYGVKD. Between the trimmed V and J ends, which lost 2 bases and 1 base, there was a span of 13 bases.

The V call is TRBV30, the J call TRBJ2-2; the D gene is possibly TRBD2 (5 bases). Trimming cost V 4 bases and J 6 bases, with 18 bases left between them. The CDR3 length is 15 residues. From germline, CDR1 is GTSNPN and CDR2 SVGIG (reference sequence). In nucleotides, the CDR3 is TGTGCCTGGACTCCTGGGCGAACTAGTCCCGGGGAGCTGTTTTTT. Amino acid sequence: CAWTPGRTSPGELFF.

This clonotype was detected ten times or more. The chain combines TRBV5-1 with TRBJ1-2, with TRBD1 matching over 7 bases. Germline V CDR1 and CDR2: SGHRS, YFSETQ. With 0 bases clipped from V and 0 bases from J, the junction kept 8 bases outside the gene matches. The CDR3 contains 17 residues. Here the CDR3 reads CASSLGDSRQPNYGYTF. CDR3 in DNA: TGCGCCAGCAGCTTGGGGGACAGCCGTCAACCTAACTATGGCTACACCTTC.

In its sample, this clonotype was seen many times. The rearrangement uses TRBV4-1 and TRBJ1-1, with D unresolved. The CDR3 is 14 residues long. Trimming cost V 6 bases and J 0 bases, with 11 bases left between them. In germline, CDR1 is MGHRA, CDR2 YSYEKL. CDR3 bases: TGCGCCAGCAGTCCTTCACCAGTGAACACTGAAGCTTTCTTT. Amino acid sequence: CASSPSPVNTEAFF.

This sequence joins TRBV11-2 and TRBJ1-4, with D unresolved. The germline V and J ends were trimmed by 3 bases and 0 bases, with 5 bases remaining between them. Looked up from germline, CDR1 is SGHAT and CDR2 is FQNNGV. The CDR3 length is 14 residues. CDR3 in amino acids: CASSFRATNEKLFF. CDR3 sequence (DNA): TGTGCCAGCAGCTTCCGTGCAACTAATGAAAAACTGTTTTTT.

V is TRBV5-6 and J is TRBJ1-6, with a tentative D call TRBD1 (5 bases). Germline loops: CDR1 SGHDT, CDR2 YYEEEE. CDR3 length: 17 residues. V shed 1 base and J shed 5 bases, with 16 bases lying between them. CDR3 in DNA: TGTGCCAGCAGCTTGCGAGTGGGGCAGGGCAATAATTCACCCCTCCACTTT. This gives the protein CASSLRVGQGNNSPLHF.

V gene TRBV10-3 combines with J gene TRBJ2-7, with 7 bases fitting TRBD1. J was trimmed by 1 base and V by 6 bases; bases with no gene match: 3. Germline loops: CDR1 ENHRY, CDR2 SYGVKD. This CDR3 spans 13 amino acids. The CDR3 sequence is CAISWDRSYEQYF. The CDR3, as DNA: TGTGCCATCAGCTGGGACAGATCCTACGAGCAGTACTTC.

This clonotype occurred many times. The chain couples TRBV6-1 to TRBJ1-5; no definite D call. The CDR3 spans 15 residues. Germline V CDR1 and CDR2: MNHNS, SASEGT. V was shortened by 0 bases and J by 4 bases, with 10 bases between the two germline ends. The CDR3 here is CASSEAPGKNQPQHF. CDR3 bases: TGTGCCAGCAGTGAAGCGCCCGGGAAAAATCAGCCCCAGCATTTT.

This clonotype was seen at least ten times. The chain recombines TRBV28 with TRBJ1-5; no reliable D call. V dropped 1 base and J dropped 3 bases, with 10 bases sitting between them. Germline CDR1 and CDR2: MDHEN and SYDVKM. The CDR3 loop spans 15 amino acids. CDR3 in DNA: TGTGCCAGCAGTTTATCGGGGTGGGACAATCAGCCCCAGCATTTT. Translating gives CASSLSGWDNQPQHF.